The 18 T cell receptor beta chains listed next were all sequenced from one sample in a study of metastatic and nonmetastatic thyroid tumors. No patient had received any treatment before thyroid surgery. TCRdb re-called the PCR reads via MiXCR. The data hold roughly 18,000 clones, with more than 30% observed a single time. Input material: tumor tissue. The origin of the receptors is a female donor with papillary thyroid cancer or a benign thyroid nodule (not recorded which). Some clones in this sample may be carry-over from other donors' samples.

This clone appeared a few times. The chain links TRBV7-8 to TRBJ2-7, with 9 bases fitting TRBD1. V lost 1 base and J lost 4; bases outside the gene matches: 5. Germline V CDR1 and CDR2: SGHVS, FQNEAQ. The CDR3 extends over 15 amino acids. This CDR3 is CASSLGDRDIYEQYF. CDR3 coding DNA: TGTGCCAGCAGCTTAGGGGACAGGGATATTTACGAGCAGTACTTC.

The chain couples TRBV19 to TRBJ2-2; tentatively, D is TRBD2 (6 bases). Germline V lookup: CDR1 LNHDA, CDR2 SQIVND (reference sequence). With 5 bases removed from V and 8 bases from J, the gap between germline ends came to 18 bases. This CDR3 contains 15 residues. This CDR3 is CASSPPGLAVGELFF. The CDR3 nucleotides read TGTGCCAGTAGTCCCCCGGGACTGGCTGTGGGGGAGCTGTTTTTT.

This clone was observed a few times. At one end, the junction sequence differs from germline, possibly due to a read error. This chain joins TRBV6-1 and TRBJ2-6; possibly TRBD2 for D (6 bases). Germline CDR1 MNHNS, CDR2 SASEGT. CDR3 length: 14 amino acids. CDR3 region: CSSMGGRGANVLTF. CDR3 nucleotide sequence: TGTTCCAGCATGGGAGGTCGAGGGGCCAACGTCCTGACTTTC.

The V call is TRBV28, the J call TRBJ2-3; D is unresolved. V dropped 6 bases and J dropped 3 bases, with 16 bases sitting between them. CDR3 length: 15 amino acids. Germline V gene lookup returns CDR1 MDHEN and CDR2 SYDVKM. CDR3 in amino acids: CASSLTHPKTDTQYF. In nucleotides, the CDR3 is TGTGCCAGCAGCCTTACACACCCCAAGACAGATACGCAGTATTTT.

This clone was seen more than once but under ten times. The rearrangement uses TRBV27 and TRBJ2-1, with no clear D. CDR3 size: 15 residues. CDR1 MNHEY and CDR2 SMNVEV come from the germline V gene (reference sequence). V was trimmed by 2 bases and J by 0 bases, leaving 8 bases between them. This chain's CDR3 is CASSLTPSSYNEQFF. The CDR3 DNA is TGTGCCAGCAGTTTAACTCCCAGCTCCTACAATGAGCAGTTCTTC.

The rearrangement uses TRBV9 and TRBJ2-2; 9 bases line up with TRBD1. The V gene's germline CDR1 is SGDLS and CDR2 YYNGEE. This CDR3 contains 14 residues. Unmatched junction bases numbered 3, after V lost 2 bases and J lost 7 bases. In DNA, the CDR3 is TGTGCCAGCAGCGTCGGGACAGGGTTCGGGGAGCTGTTTTTT. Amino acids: CASSVGTGFGELFF.

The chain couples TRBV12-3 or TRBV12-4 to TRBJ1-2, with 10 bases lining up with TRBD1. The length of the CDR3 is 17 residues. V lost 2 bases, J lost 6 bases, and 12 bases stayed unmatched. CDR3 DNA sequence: TGTGCCAGCAGTTTATCGGCCGCGGACAGGGGGTCGGATGGCTACACCTTC. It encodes CASSLSAADRGSDGYTF.

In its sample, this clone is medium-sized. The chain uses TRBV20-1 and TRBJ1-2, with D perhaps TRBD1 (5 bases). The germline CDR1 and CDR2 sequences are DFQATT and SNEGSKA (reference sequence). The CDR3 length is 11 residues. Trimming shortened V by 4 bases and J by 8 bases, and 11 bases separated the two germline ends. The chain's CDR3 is CSAKGVFGYTF. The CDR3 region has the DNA TGCAGTGCTAAAGGGGTTTTCGGCTACACCTTC.

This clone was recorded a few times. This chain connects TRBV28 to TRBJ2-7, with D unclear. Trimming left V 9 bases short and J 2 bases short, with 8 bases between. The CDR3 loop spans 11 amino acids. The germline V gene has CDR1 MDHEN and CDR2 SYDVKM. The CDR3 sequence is CASTGAYEQYF. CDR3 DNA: TGTGCCAGTACCGGAGCCTACGAGCAGTACTTC.

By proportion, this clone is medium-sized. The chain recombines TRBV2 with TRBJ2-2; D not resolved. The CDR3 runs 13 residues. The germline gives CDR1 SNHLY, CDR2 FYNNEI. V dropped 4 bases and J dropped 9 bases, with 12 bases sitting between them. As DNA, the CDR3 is TGTGCCAGCAGTGGCTCCCTCGGCCGGGAGCTGTTTTTT. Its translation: CASSGSLGRELFF.

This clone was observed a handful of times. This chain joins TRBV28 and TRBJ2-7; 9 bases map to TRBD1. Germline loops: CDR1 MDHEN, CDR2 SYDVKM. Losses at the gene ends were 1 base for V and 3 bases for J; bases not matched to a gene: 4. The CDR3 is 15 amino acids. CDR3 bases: TGTGCCAGCAGTTTATTCGGGACAGGGTACTACGAGCAGTACTTC. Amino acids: CASSLFGTGYYEQYF.

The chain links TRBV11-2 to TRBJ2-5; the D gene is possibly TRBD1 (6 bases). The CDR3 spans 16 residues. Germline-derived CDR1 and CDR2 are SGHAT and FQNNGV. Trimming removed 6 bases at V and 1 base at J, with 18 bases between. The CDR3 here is CASRPRPDSFQETQYF. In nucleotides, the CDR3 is TGTGCCAGCAGGCCCCGACCGGACAGCTTCCAAGAGACCCAGTACTTC.

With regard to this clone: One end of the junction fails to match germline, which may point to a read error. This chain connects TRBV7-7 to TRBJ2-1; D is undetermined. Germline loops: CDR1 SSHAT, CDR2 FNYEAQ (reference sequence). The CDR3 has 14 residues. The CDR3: CASSFDLVRNEQFF. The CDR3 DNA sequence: TGTGCTAGCAGCTTCGACTTAGTACGCAATGAGCAGTTCTTC.

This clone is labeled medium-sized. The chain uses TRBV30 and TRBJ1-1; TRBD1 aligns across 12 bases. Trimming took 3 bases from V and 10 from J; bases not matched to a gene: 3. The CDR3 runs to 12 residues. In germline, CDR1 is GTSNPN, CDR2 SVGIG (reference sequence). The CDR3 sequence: CAWRGTGGPAFF. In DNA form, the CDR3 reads TGTGCCTGGAGAGGGACAGGGGGCCCAGCTTTCTTT. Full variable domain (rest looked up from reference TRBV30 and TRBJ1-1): SQTIHQWPATLVQPVGSPLSLECTVEGTSNPNLYWYRQAAGRGLQLLFYSVGIGQISSEVPQNLSASRPQDRQFILSSKKLLLSDSGFYLCAWRGTGGPAFFGQGTRLTVV.

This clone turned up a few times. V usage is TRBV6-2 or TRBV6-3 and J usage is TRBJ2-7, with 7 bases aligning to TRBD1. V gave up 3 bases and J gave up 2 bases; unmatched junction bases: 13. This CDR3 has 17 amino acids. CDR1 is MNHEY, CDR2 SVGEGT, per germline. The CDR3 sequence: CASSYRSTGLRPYEQYF. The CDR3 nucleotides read TGTGCCAGCAGTTATCGATCGACAGGGCTACGACCCTACGAGCAGTACTTC.

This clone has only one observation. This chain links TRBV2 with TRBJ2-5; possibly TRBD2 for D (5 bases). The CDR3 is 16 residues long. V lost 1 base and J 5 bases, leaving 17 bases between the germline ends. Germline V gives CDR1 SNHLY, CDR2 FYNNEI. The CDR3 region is CASSEGARASLETQYF. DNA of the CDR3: TGTGCCAGCAGTGAAGGAGCGAGGGCTAGCTTGGAGACCCAGTACTTC. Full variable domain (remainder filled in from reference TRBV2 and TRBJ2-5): EPEVTQTPSHQVTQMGQEVILRCVPISNHLYFYWYRQILGQKVEFLVSFYNNEISEKSEIFDDQFSVERPDGSNFTLKIRSTKLEDSAMYFCASSEGARASLETQYFGPGTRLLVL.

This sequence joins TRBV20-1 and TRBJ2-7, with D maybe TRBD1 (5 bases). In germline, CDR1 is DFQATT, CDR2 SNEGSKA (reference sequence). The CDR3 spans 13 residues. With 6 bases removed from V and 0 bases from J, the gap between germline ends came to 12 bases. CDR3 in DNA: TGCAGTGCCTTAGACAGTCTCTCCTACGAGCAGTACTTC. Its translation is CSALDSLSYEQYF.

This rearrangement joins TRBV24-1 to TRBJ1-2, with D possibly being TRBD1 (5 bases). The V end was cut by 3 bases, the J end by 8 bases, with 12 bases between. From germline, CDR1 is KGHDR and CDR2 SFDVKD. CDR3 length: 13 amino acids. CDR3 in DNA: TGTGCCACCAGTGATAGACTGACAGACGGCTACACCTTC. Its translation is CATSDRLTDGYTF.